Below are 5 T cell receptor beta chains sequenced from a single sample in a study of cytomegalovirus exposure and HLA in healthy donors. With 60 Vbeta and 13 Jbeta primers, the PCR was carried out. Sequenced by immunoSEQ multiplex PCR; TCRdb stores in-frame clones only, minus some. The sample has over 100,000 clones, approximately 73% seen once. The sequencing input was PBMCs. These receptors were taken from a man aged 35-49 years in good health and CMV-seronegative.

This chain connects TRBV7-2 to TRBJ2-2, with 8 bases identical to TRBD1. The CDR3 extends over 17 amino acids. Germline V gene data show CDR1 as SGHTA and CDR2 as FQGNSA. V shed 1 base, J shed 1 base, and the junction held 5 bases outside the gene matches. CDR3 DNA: TGTGCCAGCAGCTTAGGCCCACAGGGGGGGAACACCGGGGAGCTGTTTTTT. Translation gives CASSLGPQGGNTGELFF.

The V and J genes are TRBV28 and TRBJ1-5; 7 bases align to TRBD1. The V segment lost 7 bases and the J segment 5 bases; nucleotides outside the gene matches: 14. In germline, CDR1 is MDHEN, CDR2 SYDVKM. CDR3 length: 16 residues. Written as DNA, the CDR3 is TGTGCCAGCACCCTCCTGGCAGGGGGAGCTGATCAGCCCCAGCATTTT. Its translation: CASTLLAGGADQPQHF.

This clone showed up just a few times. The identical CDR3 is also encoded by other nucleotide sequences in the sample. The CDR3 nucleotides read TGCGCCAGCAGCTTGGGGCAGGGCAACGGGGAGCTGTTTTTT. Its translation: CASSLGQGNGELFF. The chain recombines TRBV5-1 with TRBJ2-2; TRBD1 is a possible D gene (5 bases). Trimming removed 0 bases from V and 7 bases from J, with 10 bases in between. Germline CDR1 reads SGHRS; CDR2 reads YFSETQ. This CDR3 is built from 14 residues.

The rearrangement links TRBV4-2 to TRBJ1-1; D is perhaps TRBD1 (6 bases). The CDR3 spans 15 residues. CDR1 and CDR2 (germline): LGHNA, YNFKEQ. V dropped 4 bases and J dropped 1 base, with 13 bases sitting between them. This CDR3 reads CASSPSDRQNTEAFF. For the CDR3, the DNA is TGTGCCAGCAGCCCATCGGACAGACAGAACACTGAAGCTTTCTTT.

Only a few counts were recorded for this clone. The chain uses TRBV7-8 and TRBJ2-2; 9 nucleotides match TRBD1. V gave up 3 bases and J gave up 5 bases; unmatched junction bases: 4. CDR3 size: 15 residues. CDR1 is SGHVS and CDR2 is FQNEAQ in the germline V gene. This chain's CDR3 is CASSFRQGGTGELFF. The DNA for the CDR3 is TGTGCCAGCAGCTTTAGACAGGGGGGTACCGGGGAGCTGTTTTTT.